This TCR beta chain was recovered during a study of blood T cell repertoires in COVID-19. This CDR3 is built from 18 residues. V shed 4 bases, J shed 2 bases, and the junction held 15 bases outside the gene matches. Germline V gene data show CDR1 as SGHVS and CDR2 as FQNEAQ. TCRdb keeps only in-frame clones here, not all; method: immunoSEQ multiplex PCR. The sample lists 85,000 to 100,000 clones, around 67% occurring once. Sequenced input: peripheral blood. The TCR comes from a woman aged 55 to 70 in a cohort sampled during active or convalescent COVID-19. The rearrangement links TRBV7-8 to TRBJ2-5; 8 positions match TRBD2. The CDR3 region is CASSSFLVLGGGQETQYF. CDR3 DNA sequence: TGTGCCAGCAGCTCCTTCCTGGTCCTAGGCGGGGGGCAAGAGACCCAGTACTTC.